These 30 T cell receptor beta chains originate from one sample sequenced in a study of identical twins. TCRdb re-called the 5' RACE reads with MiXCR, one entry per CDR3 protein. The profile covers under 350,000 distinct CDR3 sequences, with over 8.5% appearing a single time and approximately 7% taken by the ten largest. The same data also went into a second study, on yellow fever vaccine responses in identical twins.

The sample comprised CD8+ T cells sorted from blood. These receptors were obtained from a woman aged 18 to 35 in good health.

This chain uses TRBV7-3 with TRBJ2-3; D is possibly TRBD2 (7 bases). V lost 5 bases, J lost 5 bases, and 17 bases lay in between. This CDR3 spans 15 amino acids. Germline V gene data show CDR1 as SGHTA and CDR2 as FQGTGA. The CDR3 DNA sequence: TGTGCCAGCAGCGGGATCGGGGGGCAACTAGATACGCAGTATTTT. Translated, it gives CASSGIGGQLDTQYF.

The CDR3 DNA reads as TGTGCCAGCAGCTTGGGGGACAGGGCCGACACTGAAGCTTTCTTT. This gives the protein CASSLGDRADTEAFF. V is TRBV5-4 and J is TRBJ1-1; 9 bases are shared with TRBD1. CDR3 length: 15 residues. V shed 0 bases, J shed 3 bases, and the junction held 3 bases outside the gene matches. CDR1 and CDR2 (germline): SGHNT, YYREEE (reference sequence).

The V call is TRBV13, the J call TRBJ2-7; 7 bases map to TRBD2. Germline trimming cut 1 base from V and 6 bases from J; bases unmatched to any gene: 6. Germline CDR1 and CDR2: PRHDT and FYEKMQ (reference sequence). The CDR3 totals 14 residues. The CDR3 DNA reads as TGTGCCAGCAGCTTAGAGGCGGGGGTAAGCGAGCAGTACTTC. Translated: CASSLEAGVSEQYF.

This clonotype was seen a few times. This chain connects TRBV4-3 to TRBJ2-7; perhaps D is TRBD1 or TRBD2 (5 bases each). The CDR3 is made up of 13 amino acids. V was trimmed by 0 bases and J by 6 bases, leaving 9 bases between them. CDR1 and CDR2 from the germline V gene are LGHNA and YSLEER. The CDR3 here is CASSQDMGVEQYF. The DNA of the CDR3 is TGCGCCAGCAGCCAAGATATGGGGGTCGAGCAGTACTTC.

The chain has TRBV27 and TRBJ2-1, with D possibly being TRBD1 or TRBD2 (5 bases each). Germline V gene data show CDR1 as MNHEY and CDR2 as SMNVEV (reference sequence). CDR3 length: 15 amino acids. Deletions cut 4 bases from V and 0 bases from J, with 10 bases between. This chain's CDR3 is CASSYRGFSYNEQFF. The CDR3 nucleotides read TGTGCCAGCAGTTATCGGGGCTTCTCCTACAATGAGCAGTTCTTC.

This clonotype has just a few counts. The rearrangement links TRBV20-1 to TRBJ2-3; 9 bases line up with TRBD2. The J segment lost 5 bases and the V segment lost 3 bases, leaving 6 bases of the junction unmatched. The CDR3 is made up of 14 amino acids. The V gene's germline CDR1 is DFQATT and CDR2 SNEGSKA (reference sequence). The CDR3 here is CSASLAGALDTQYF. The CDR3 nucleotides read TGCAGTGCTAGTTTAGCGGGGGCTTTAGATACGCAGTATTTT.

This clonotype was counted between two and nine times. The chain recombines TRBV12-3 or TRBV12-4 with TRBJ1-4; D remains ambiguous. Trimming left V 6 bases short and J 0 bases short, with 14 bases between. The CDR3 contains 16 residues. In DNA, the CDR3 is TGTGCCAGCAGCTCTCCGAGATTCTCAACTAATGAAAAACTGTTTTTT. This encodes CASSSPRFSTNEKLFF.

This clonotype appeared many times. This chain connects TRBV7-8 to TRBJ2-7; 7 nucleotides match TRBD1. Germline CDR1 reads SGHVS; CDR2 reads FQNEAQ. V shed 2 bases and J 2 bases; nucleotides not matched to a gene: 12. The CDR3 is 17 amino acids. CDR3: CASSLFRGTEDPYEQYF. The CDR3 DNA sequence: TGTGCCAGCAGCTTATTTCGAGGGACAGAAGACCCCTACGAGCAGTACTTC.

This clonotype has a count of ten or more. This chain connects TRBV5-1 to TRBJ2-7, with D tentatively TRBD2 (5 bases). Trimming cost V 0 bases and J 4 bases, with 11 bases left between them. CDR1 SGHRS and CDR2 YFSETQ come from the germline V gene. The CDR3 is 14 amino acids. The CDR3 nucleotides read TGCGCCAGCAGCTTGGGACGGGAAGGGTACGAGCAGTACTTC. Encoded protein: CASSLGREGYEQYF.

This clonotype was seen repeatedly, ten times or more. The DNA of the CDR3 is TGTGCCAGCAGTTACGAGCCCAATGAGCAGTTCTTC. Residues: CASSYEPNEQFF. The chain combines TRBV6-2 or TRBV6-3 with TRBJ2-1; D unresolved. This CDR3 has 12 residues. V was clipped by 2 bases and J by 6 bases, with 5 bases between them. The germline V gene encodes CDR1 MNHEY and CDR2 SVGEGT.

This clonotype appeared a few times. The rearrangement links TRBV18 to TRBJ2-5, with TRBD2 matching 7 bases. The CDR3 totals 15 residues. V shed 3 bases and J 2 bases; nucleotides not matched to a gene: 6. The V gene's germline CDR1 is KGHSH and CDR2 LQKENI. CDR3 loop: CASSPGLRQQETQYF. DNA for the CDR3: TGTGCCAGCTCACCGGGACTAAGACAACAAGAGACCCAGTACTTC.

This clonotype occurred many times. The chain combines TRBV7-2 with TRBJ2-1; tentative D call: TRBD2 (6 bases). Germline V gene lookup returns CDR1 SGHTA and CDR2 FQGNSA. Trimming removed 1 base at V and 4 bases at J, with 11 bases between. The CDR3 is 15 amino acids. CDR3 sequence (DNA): TGTGCCAGCAGCTTAGTAGCGGACAAATACAATGAGCAGTTCTTC. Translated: CASSLVADKYNEQFF.

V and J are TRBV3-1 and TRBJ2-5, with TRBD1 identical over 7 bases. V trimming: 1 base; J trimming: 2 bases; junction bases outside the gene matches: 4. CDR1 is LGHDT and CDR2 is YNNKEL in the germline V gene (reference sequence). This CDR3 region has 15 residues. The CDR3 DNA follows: TGTGCCAGCAGCCAAGCGCCAGGGGGTCAAGAGACCCAGTACTTC. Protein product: CASSQAPGGQETQYF.

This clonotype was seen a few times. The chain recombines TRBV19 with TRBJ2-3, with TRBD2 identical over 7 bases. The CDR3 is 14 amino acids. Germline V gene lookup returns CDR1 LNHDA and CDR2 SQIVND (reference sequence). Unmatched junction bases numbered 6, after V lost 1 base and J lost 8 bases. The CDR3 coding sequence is TGTGCCAGTAGTATAGGGTCCCGGGAGGTTACGCAGTATTTT. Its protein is CASSIGSREVTQYF.

This CDR3 is CSARGGQIYEQYF. In nucleotides, the CDR3 is TGCAGTGCTAGAGGAGGGCAGATTTACGAGCAGTACTTC. The V gene is TRBV20-1, the J gene TRBJ2-7; TRBD2 is a possible D gene (5 bases). Germline-derived CDR1 and CDR2 are DFQATT and SNEGSKA (reference sequence). This CDR3 has 13 amino acids. Trimming shortened V by 1 base and J by 4 bases, and 11 bases separated the two germline ends.

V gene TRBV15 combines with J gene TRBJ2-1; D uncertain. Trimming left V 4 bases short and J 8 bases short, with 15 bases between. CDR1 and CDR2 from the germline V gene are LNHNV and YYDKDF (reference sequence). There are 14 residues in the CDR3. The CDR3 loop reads CATSTVSDDDEQFF. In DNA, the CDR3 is TGTGCCACCAGCACCGTGAGCGATGACGATGAGCAGTTCTTC.

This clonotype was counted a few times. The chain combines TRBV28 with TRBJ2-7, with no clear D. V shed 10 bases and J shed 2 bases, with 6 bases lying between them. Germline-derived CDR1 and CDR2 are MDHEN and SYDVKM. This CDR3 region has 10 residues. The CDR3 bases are TGTGCCACCCAAGCCTACGAGCAGTACTTC. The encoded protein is CATQAYEQYF.

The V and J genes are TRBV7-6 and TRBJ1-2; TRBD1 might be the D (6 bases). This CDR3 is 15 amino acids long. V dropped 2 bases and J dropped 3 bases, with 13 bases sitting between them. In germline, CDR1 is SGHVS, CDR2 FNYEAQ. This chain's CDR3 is CASSLIQGSDYGYTF. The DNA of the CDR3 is TGTGCCAGCAGCTTAATTCAGGGGAGTGACTATGGCTACACCTTC.

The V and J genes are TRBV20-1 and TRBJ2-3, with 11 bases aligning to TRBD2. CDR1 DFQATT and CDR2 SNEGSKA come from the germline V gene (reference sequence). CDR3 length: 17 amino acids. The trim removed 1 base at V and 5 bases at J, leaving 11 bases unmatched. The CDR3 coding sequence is TGCAGTGCTAGAGGGTCGGCTAGCGGGGGGCAATTAGATACGCAGTATTTT. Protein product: CSARGSASGGQLDTQYF.

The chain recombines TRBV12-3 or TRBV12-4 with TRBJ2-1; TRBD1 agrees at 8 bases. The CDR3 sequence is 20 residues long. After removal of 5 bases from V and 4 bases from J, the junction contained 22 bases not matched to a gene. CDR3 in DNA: TGTGCCAGCAGTATCTTCGAGGACAGGGCGACCGAGGGCGCTTACAATGAGCAGTTCTTC. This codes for CASSIFEDRATEGAYNEQFF.

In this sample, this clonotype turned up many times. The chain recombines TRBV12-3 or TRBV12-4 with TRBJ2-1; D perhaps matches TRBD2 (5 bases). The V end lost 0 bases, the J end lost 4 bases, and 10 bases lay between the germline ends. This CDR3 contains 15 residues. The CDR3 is CASSLAGASYNEQFF. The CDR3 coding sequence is TGTGCCAGCAGTTTAGCGGGAGCCTCGTACAATGAGCAGTTCTTC.

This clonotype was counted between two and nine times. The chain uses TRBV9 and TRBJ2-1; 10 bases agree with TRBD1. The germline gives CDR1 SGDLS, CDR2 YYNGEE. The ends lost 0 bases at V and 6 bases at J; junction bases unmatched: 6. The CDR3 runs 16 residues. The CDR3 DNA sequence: TGTGCCAGCAGCGTAGGGGGGGGACAGGGGCGCAATGAGCAGTTCTTC. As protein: CASSVGGGQGRNEQFF. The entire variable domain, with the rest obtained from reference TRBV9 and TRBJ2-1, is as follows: DSGVTQTPKHLITATGQRVTLRCSPRSGDLSVYWYQQSLDQGLQFLIQYYNGEERAKGNILERFSAQQFPDLHSELNLSSLELGDSALYFCASSVGGGQGRNEQFFGPGTRLTVL.

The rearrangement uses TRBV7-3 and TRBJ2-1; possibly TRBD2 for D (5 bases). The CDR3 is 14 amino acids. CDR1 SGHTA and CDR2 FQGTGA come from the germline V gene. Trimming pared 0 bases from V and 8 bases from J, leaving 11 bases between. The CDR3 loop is CASSLTSISDEQFF. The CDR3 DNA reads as TGTGCCAGCAGCTTAACATCAATTAGCGATGAGCAGTTCTTC.

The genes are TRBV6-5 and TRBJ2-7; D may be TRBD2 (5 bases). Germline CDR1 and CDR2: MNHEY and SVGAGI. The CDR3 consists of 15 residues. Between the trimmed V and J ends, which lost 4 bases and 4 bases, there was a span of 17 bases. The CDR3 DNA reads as TGTGCCAGCAGTTTCACTTCGGGGTTGGGGTACGAGCAGTACTTC. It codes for CASSFTSGLGYEQYF.

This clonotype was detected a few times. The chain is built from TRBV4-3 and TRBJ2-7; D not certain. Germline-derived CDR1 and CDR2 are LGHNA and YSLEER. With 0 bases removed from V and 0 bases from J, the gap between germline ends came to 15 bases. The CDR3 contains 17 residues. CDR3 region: CASSQESSIDTSYEQYF. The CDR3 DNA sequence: TGCGCCAGCAGCCAAGAAAGTTCGATCGACACCTCCTACGAGCAGTACTTC.

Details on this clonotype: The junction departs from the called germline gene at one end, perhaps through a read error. The CDR3 bases are TGTGCCGGCAGCGGCCCCGGACAAGGGTGGGAGACCCAGTACTTC. This encodes CAGSGPGQGWETQYF. V is TRBV3-1 and J is TRBJ2-5; D may correspond to TRBD1 or TRBD2 (5 bases each). Germline CDR1 and CDR2: LGHDT and YNNKEL (reference sequence). The CDR3 loop spans 15 amino acids.

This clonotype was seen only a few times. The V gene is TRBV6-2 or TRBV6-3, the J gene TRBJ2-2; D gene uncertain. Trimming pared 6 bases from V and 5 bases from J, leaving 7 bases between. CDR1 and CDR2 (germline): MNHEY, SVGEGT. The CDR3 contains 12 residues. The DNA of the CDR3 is TGTGCCAGCAGCTATGGGACCGGGGAGCTGTTTTTT. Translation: CASSYGTGELFF.

The CDR3 sequence: CSATRLAGARSSYEQYF. CDR3 DNA sequence: TGCAGTGCTACCAGACTAGCGGGGGCCAGGAGCTCCTACGAGCAGTACTTC. The rearrangement uses TRBV20-1 and TRBJ2-7; 12 bases fit TRBD2. The V segment lost 4 bases and the J segment 0 bases; nucleotides outside the gene matches: 10. CDR1 is DFQATT, CDR2 SNEGSKA, per germline (reference sequence). This CDR3 comprises 17 residues.

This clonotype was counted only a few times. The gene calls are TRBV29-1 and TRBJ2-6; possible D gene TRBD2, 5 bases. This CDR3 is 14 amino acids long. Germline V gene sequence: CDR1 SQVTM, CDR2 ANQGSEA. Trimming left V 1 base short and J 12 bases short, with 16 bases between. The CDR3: CSVEVDSSQTVLTF. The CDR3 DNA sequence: TGCAGCGTTGAAGTGGACTCAAGTCAGACCGTCCTGACTTTC.

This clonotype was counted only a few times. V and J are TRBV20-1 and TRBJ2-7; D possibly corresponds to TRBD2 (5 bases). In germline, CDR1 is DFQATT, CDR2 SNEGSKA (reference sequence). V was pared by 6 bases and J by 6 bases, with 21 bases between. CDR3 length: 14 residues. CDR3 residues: CSAPGWENTLEQYF. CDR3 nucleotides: TGCAGTGCGCCCGGCTGGGAGAATACCCTCGAGCAGTACTTC.